This T cell receptor (beta chain) is drawn from a study of T cell repertoires in cytomegalovirus infection. On the study more broadly: Public TCR beta signatures indicated both CMV infection and matching HLA type.

The CDR3 is made up of 15 amino acids. Between the trimmed V and J ends, which lost 1 base and 0 bases, there was a span of 10 bases. CDR1 is SGHAT and CDR2 is FQNNGV in the germline V gene. TCRdb reanalysed the reads using MiXCR and keeps one entry per CDR3 protein. Of approximately 140,000 distinct CDR3 sequences listed, about 6% are singletons. This clonotype was counted many times. Antigen unknown. Study-level results: Carriers of CMV plus the relevant HLA were identified by cumulative public TCR beta family frequency.

Material: PBMCs. This TCR was sampled from a human donor in good health (CMV status not recorded). Some clones in this sample may be carry-over from other donors' samples. The chain uses TRBV11-2 and TRBJ2-7; D gene uncertain. The CDR3 loop is CASSLGAASSYEQYF. CDR3 nucleotides: TGTGCCAGCAGCTTAGGGGCGGCCAGCTCCTACGAGCAGTACTTC.